This passage covers 32 T cell receptor beta chains from one sample sequenced in a study of blood T cell repertoires in COVID-19. The table came from immunoSEQ multiplex PCR; TCRdb's copy has only in-frame clones and leaves some out. Of 110,000 to 150,000 clones listed, roughly 89% are singletons. Material: peripheral blood. Receptors were obtained from a man aged 55-75 years with active or convalescent COVID-19.

The chain carries TRBV19 and TRBJ2-7; TRBD1 matches at 10 bases. The trim removed 3 bases at V and 6 bases at J, leaving 8 bases unmatched. The germline V gene has CDR1 LNHDA and CDR2 SQIVND (reference sequence). The CDR3 sequence is 15 residues long. The CDR3 loop is CASSMRRQGAGEQYF. The CDR3 region has the DNA TGTGCCAGTAGTATGAGACGACAGGGGGCTGGCGAGCAGTACTTC.

V usage is TRBV7-2 and J usage is TRBJ2-7; tentatively, D is TRBD2 (5 bases). CDR3 length equals 14 residues. CDR1 is SGHTA and CDR2 is FQGNSA in the germline V gene. V dropped 7 bases and J dropped 3 bases, with 16 bases sitting between them. The CDR3 DNA reads TGTGCCAGCACCCCTTCGGCGGGCAGCTACGAGCAGTACTTC. Translating it yields CASTPSAGSYEQYF.

V usage is TRBV14 and J usage is TRBJ2-7; 12 nucleotides match TRBD2. The CDR3 is 17 residues long. From germline, CDR1 is SGHDN and CDR2 FVKESK. J lost 7 bases, V lost 1 base, and 11 bases had no gene match. CDR3 in DNA: TGTGCCAGCAGCCAAGGGGGGACTAGCGGGTTCTTGAGTGAGCAGTACTTC. Its translation is CASSQGGTSGFLSEQYF.

CDR3 residues: CASSFGLAGVNEQFF. The CDR3 coding sequence is TGCGCCAGCAGCTTTGGACTAGCGGGAGTCAATGAGCAGTTCTTC. The J gene is TRBJ2-1, the V gene TRBV5-1; TRBD2 agrees at 13 bases. In germline, CDR1 is SGHRS, CDR2 YFSETQ. The CDR3 runs to 15 residues. The V and J ends lost 2 bases and 6 bases, in that order; junction bases with no gene match: 2.

The table lists this clone with a few counts. V usage is TRBV5-1 and J usage is TRBJ2-1; 8 bases align to TRBD1. The junction had 15 bases not matched to a gene; V was cut back by 3 bases and J by 7 bases. This CDR3 spans 17 amino acids. The germline CDR1 and CDR2 sequences are SGHRS and YFSETQ. The CDR3 nucleotides read TGCGCCAGCAGCTCCCACCCCGGGACAGGAGGAAAGAATGAGCAGTTCTTC. Protein sequence: CASSSHPGTGGKNEQFF.

V usage is TRBV18 and J usage is TRBJ2-4, with 10 nucleotides matching TRBD1. The ends lost 5 bases at V and 5 bases at J; junction bases unmatched: 9. Germline assignment: CDR1 KGHSH and CDR2 LQKENI. This CDR3 region has 16 residues. The CDR3 protein is CASSKTGGAGENIQYF. CDR3 in DNA: TGTGCCAGCTCAAAGACAGGGGGCGCGGGGGAAAACATTCAGTACTTC.

This clone was seen once. This chain joins TRBV19 and TRBJ1-6; D remains unclear. Between the trimmed V and J ends, which lost 7 bases and 7 bases, there was a span of 17 bases. Germline V gives CDR1 LNHDA, CDR2 SQIVND (reference sequence). The CDR3 loop spans 15 amino acids. The CDR3 here is CASNYLPGNNSPLHF. In DNA, the CDR3 is TGTGCCAGTAACTACCTACCCGGGAACAATTCACCCCTCCACTTT.

The CDR3 loop reads CASSPLRGAGTGELFF. Written as DNA, the CDR3 is TGTGCCAGCAGCCCATTACGGGGGGCGGGAACCGGGGAGCTGTTTTTT. The chain joins TRBV5-4 to TRBJ2-2; maybe TRBD2 (7 bases). The CDR3 length is 16 residues. Germline loops: CDR1 SGHNT, CDR2 YYREEE (reference sequence). V gave up 4 bases and J gave up 5 bases, with 18 bases separating them.

The gene calls are TRBV7-6 and TRBJ2-3; 12 bases match TRBD2. The CDR3 is made up of 16 amino acids. Germline lookup yields CDR1 SGHVS and CDR2 FNYEAQ. Trimming at V came to 5 bases and at J to 3 bases, leaving 6 bases not matched to a gene. For the CDR3, the DNA is TGTGCCAGCAGCCGCGGGACTAGCGGGTGGACAGATACGCAGTATTTT. Translating gives CASSRGTSGWTDTQYF.

The chain couples TRBV28 to TRBJ1-2; possibly TRBD1 for D (6 bases). The germline gives CDR1 MDHEN, CDR2 SYDVKM. The CDR3 extends over 15 amino acids. The V gene lost 5 bases and the J gene lost 4 bases, with 17 bases spanning the gap. CDR3 sequence reads: CASSKGGGTSYGYTF. CDR3 sequence (DNA): TGTGCCAGCAGTAAAGGGGGGGGCACGTCCTATGGCTACACCTTC.

The chain uses TRBV27 and TRBJ2-6; TRBD2 might be the D (6 bases). Looked up from germline, CDR1 is MNHEY and CDR2 is SMNVEV (reference sequence). Trimming shortened V by 6 bases and J by 0 bases, and 12 bases separated the two germline ends. The CDR3 extends over 16 amino acids. The DNA for the CDR3 is TGTGCCAGCAGAGGACTAATGTACTCTGGGGCCAACGTCCTGACTTTC. Its translation: CASRGLMYSGANVLTF. Together with reference TRBV27 and TRBJ2-6, the CDR3 gives the full variable domain: EAQVTQNPRYLITVTGKKLTVTCSQNMNHEYMSWYRQDPGLGLRQIYYSMNVEVTDKGDVPEGYKVSRKEKRNFPLILESPSPNQTSLYFCASRGLMYSGANVLTFGAGSRLTVL.

The chain uses TRBV2 and TRBJ2-7; possibly TRBD2 for D (5 bases). Germline V lookup: CDR1 SNHLY, CDR2 FYNNEI. This CDR3 spans 15 amino acids. The V end lost 0 bases, the J end lost 5 bases, and 14 bases lay between the germline ends. The CDR3 DNA sequence: TGTGCCAGCAGTGAAGCGCTTTCCGGGGTGGACGAGCAGTACTTC. This codes for CASSEALSGVDEQYF. Using reference TRBV2 and TRBJ2-7 for the parts outside the CDR3, the full variable domain is EPEVTQTPSHQVTQMGQEVILRCVPISNHLYFYWYRQILGQKVEFLVSFYNNEISEKSEIFDDQFSVERPDGSNFTLKIRSTKLEDSAMYFCASSEALSGVDEQYFGPGTRLTVT.

The gene calls are TRBV7-6 and TRBJ2-2; 12 bases line up with TRBD2. There are 19 residues in the CDR3. Losses at the gene ends were 3 bases for V and 2 bases for J; bases not matched to a gene: 10. CDR1 is SGHVS, CDR2 FNYEAQ, per germline. The CDR3 nucleotides read TGTGCCAGCAGCTTTCGGTCGCTAGCGGGAGGGCCTAACACCGGGGAGCTGTTTTTT. This translates into CASSFRSLAGGPNTGELFF.

This chain links TRBV7-9 with TRBJ2-5, with D possibly matching TRBD2 (5 bases). V was cut by 3 bases and J by 5 bases, with 13 bases left in between. The CDR3 has 14 residues. Germline V lookup: CDR1 SEHNR, CDR2 FQNEAQ (reference sequence). The CDR3 DNA sequence: TGTGCCAGCAGCTTGTCGGGGTTCCAGGAGACCCAGTACTTC. Its protein product is CASSLSGFQETQYF.

The gene calls are TRBV3-1 (or the pseudogene TRBV3-2) and TRBJ2-1, with TRBD1 matching over 7 bases. V shed 4 bases and J 4 bases; nucleotides not matched to a gene: 7. CDR1 LGHDT and CDR2 YNNKEL come from the germline V gene (reference sequence). The CDR3 runs 15 residues. The CDR3 DNA is TGTGCCAGCAGCCCAAGGGGACAGCCGTACAATGAGCAGTTCTTC. Its protein product is CASSPRGQPYNEQFF.

The chain joins TRBV28 to TRBJ2-7, with 9 bases identical to TRBD2. The CDR3 loop spans 16 amino acids. The V and J ends lost 6 bases and 2 bases, in that order; junction bases with no gene match: 11. Germline lookup yields CDR1 MDHEN and CDR2 SYDVKM. CDR3 nucleotide sequence: TGTGCCAGCAGCCCACTAGCGGGCCTGATTCCCTACGAGCAGTACTTC. Translation: CASSPLAGLIPYEQYF.

In DNA, the CDR3 is TGTGCCAGCAGTTACTCGAAGGGGGGGAGCAATCAGCCCCAGCATTTT. This sequence encodes CASSYSKGGSNQPQHF. This chain links TRBV6-2 or TRBV6-3 with TRBJ1-5, with D possibly being TRBD1 (6 bases). Germline V gene lookup returns CDR1 MNHEY and CDR2 SVGEGT. The CDR3 sequence is 16 residues long. Between the trimmed V and J ends, which lost 0 bases and 1 base, there was a span of 10 bases.

This sequence joins TRBV7-2 and TRBJ2-6; perhaps TRBD1 as D (5 bases). The V end was cut by 5 bases, the J end by 6 bases, with 20 bases between. The germline CDR1 and CDR2 sequences are SGHTA and FQGNSA. The CDR3 covers 17 residues. The CDR3 DNA reads TGTGCCAGCAGCCCACACTGGGCAGGACACTCGGCCAACGTCCTGACTTTC. It encodes CASSPHWAGHSANVLTF.

This clone was seen a handful of times. V gene TRBV9 combines with J gene TRBJ2-7; D is possibly TRBD2 (6 bases). CDR1 is SGDLS and CDR2 is YYNGEE in the germline V gene. The V end was cut by 4 bases, the J end by 0 bases, with 17 bases between. CDR3 length equals 16 residues. CDR3 DNA sequence: TGTGCCAGCAGCCCCCGTTCGGCGGGGACCTCCTACGAGCAGTACTTC. As protein: CASSPRSAGTSYEQYF.

V usage is TRBV10-3 and J usage is TRBJ1-4; TRBD1 agrees at 7 bases. The CDR3 is 15 amino acids. Germline V gene data show CDR1 as ENHRY and CDR2 as SYGVKD. V trimming: 6 bases; J trimming: 4 bases; junction bases outside the gene matches: 8. This chain's CDR3 is CAISPGTEINEKLFF. Written as DNA, the CDR3 is TGTGCCATCAGCCCCGGGACAGAAATTAATGAAAAACTGTTTTTT.

The chain employs TRBV18 and TRBJ2-1; 13 bases are a match to TRBD2. The trim removed 2 bases at V and 0 bases at J, leaving 7 bases unmatched. The germline gives CDR1 KGHSH, CDR2 LQKENI. The CDR3 has 19 residues. In DNA form, the CDR3 reads TGTGCCAGCTCACCAAGCCCAACTAGCGGGGGGGACTCCTACAATGAGCAGTTCTTC. The encoded protein is CASSPSPTSGGDSYNEQFF.

The chain employs TRBV7-2 and TRBJ1-5, with D maybe TRBD1 (6 bases). The CDR3 is 17 residues long. The ends were cut back, 1 base at V and 2 bases at J, with 15 bases in the middle. Germline-derived CDR1 and CDR2 are SGHTA and FQGNSA. CDR3 amino acids: CASSLVGGAWGNQPQHF. The CDR3 coding sequence is TGTGCCAGCAGCTTAGTAGGGGGGGCTTGGGGCAATCAGCCCCAGCATTTT.

There are a few counts of this clone. V and J are TRBV27 and TRBJ1-4, with 7 positions matching TRBD1. Per germline, CDR1 MNHEY and CDR2 SMNVEV (reference sequence). The CDR3 runs 17 residues. The V and J ends lost 5 bases and 1 base, in that order; junction bases with no gene match: 10. The CDR3 here is CASSLRQGGGTNEKLFF. CDR3 bases: TGTGCCAGCAGTCTTCGACAGGGAGGTGGAACTAATGAAAAACTGTTTTTT. The variable domain in full, with the rest retrieved from reference TRBV27 and TRBJ1-4, is EAQVTQNPRYLITVTGKKLTVTCSQNMNHEYMSWYRQDPGLGLRQIYYSMNVEVTDKGDVPEGYKVSRKEKRNFPLILESPSPNQTSLYFCASSLRQGGGTNEKLFFGSGTQLSVL.

This rearrangement joins TRBV29-1 to TRBJ2-7; perhaps TRBD2 as D (5 bases). Deletions cut 6 bases from V and 6 bases from J, with 30 bases between. The CDR3 covers 17 residues. Germline V gene sequence: CDR1 SQVTM, CDR2 ANQGSEA. CDR3 in amino acids: CSVEKSLFGEKGSEQYF. The CDR3 coding sequence is TGCAGCGTCGAAAAAAGCCTTTTCGGGGAGAAGGGCTCCGAGCAGTACTTC.

The chain employs TRBV4-2 and TRBJ1-2; 7 bases map to TRBD1. Germline trimming cut 0 bases from V and 2 bases from J; bases unmatched to any gene: 6. Germline assignment: CDR1 LGHNA and CDR2 YNFKEQ. The length of the CDR3 is 16 residues. CDR3 loop: CASSQDSVGGNYGYTF. CDR3 in DNA: TGTGCCAGCAGCCAAGATTCGGTAGGGGGCAACTATGGCTACACCTTC.

The rearrangement joins TRBV7-9 to TRBJ2-7; D is perhaps TRBD1 (6 bases). Trimming shortened V by 5 bases and J by 7 bases, and 15 bases separated the two germline ends. The CDR3 has 13 residues. Per germline, CDR1 SEHNR and CDR2 FQNEAQ (reference sequence). The CDR3 sequence is CASSRTGLGEQYF. The CDR3 DNA sequence: TGTGCCAGCAGCCGCACAGGGCTCGGGGAGCAGTACTTC.

This chain joins TRBV19 and TRBJ2-3; TRBD1 agrees at 8 bases. The CDR3 totals 15 residues. V shed 2 bases, J shed 6 bases, and the junction held 7 bases outside the gene matches. Germline CDR1 and CDR2: LNHDA and SQIVND (reference sequence). CDR3 coding DNA: TGTGCCAGTAGTATAACCCAGGGGGCTTGGGATACGCAGTATTTT. It encodes CASSITQGAWDTQYF.

J is TRBJ2-2 and V is TRBV9; 15 nucleotides match TRBD2. V gave up 4 bases and J gave up 7 bases; unmatched junction bases: 5. The CDR3 runs to 16 residues. Germline lookup yields CDR1 SGDLS and CDR2 YYNGEE. DNA for the CDR3: TGTGCCAGCAGCCCCGGGACTAGCGGGGGGATCGGGGAGCTGTTTTTT. The encoded protein is CASSPGTSGGIGELFF.

J is TRBJ1-6 and V is TRBV4-2; TRBD1 is a possible D gene (6 bases). The V gene's germline CDR1 is LGHNA and CDR2 YNFKEQ. There are 16 residues in the CDR3. Between the trimmed V and J ends, which lost 0 bases and 7 bases, there was a span of 13 bases. The CDR3 loop is CASSQDGTSRNSPLHF. Here the CDR3 DNA reads TGTGCCAGCAGCCAAGATGGGACATCACGAAATTCACCCCTCCACTTT.

The chain joins TRBV9 to TRBJ1-1; 8 nucleotides agree with TRBD1. J gave up 5 bases and V 3 bases, and 6 bases lay outside the gene matches. This CDR3 has 14 residues. Germline V gene data show CDR1 as SGDLS and CDR2 as YYNGEE. For the CDR3, the DNA is TGTGCCAGCAGCGACGGACAGGGTATGACTGAAGCTTTCTTT. This codes for CASSDGQGMTEAFF.

This clone was detected only a few times. The genes are TRBV9 and TRBJ2-7; TRBD1 is a possible D gene (6 bases). The CDR3 has 12 amino acids. CDR1 SGDLS and CDR2 YYNGEE come from the germline V gene. Trimming took 3 bases from V and 4 from J, leaving 8 bases between them. The CDR3 here is CASSGDRYEQYF. The CDR3 DNA follows: TGTGCCAGCAGCGGAGACAGGTACGAGCAGTACTTC.

This clone was seen a few times. The chain employs TRBV5-1 and TRBJ2-3, with TRBD1 matching over 11 bases. The CDR3 runs to 18 residues. Germline trimming cut 0 bases from V and 4 bases from J; bases unmatched to any gene: 10. CDR1 is SGHRS and CDR2 is YFSETQ in the germline V gene. CDR3 loop: CASSLVGQGALAPDTQYF. The CDR3 DNA reads TGCGCCAGCAGCTTGGTTGGACAGGGGGCGCTTGCCCCAGATACGCAGTATTTT.